Listed below are T cell receptor beta chains from one sample, sequenced in a study of post-analysis software for immune sequencing data. TCRdb reanalysed the PCR reads using MiXCR and keeps one entry per CDR3 protein. The sample comprises about 460,000 distinct CDR3 sequences, roughly 46% of which are singletons, and roughly an eighth rests with the top ten. Sequencing input: blood. These receptors all stem from a girl aged 5 to 17 with multiple sclerosis. CDR3s include the opening cysteine and the closing phenylalanine or tryptophan. The D gene is left open where the match is weak. Clone size is shown for a subset of rows, as once, few, many or a class of expanded clone.

V gene	J gene	D gene	clone size	CDR3 DNA	CDR3 protein
TRBV11-2	TRBJ2-1	TRBD2	NA	TGTGCCAGCACCCAAGTGGGGGGACTAGCGGAGAGGAATGAGCAGTTCTTC	CASTQVGGLAERNEQFF
TRBV29-1	TRBJ2-1	TRBD2	NA	TGCAGCGTCCGACTAGCGGGGGGTTACAATGAGCAGTTCTTC	CSVRLAGGYNEQFF
TRBV20-1	TRBJ2-5	TRBD2	NA	TGCAGTGCTAGAGGGTTTCAGGGACTAGCGGGAGAGACCCAGTACTTC	CSARGFQGLAGETQYF
TRBV29-1	TRBJ1-2	NA	few	TGCAGCGTTATCGGGGAGGGTAACTATGGCTACACCTTC	CSVIGEGNYGYTF
TRBV29-1	TRBJ1-2	NA	NA	TGCAGCGTTGAAGAGGGCGGCTATGGCTACACCTTC	CSVEEGGYGYTF
TRBV10-3	TRBJ2-3	TRBD1	few	TGTGCCATCACCAGTGGACAGGTTAGCACAGATACGCAGTATTTT	CAITSGQVSTDTQYF
TRBV20-1	TRBJ2-1	NA	NA	TGCAGTGCTAGAGATCCAGGGACGAGCTACAATGAGCAGTTCTTC	CSARDPGTSYNEQFF
TRBV29-1	TRBJ1-5	NA	few	TGCAGCGCCACTACGGGGTCTAGCAATCAGCCCCAGCATTTT	CSATTGSSNQPQHF
TRBV4-1	TRBJ2-7	TRBD1	few	TGCGCCAGCAGCCAAGATCCGGGACAGGGTAACTCCTACGAGCAGTACTTC	CASSQDPGQGNSYEQYF
TRBV7-9	TRBJ2-3	TRBD1	NA	TGTGCCAGCAGCCACGGGGACAGGAGCACAGATACGCAGTATTTT	CASSHGDRSTDTQYF
TRBV2	TRBJ2-1	TRBD2	NA	TGTGCCAGCTCCGACTCGGGGCGGGGGTACGGTTCCAATGAGCAGTTCTTC	CASSDSGRGYGSNEQFF
TRBV29-1	TRBJ1-5	NA	medium-sized	TGCAGCCCTGTAAGACGCCCAGGGAATTATAGCAATCAGCCCCAGCATTTT	CSPVRRPGNYSNQPQHF
TRBV20-1	TRBJ2-3	NA	NA	TGCAGTGCTAGAGAACTGAACACAGATACGCAGTATTTT	CSARELNTDTQYF
TRBV12-3/TRBV12-4	TRBJ2-1	NA	NA	TGTGCCAGCAGTTTAGGGGGCAGTTTGAGCCCGGAGCAGTTCTTC	CASSLGGSLSPEQFF
TRBV9	TRBJ2-7	NA	few	TGTGCCAGCAGTGCAAGACCGGGACAAGCCTACGAGCAGTACTTC	CASSARPGQAYEQYF
TRBV7-8	TRBJ2-1	NA	few	TGTGCCAGCAGCTTTAACCGGGAGAATGAGCAGTTCTTC	CASSFNRENEQFF
TRBV7-2	TRBJ2-6	NA	few	TGTGCCAGCACACATGAGCAGGAGGCATTCTCTGGGGCCAACGTCCTGACTTTC	CASTHEQEAFSGANVLTF
TRBV29-1	TRBJ2-5	NA	few	TGCAGCGTTGAGGCGTGGGGCCACACCGGGGCCCAGTACTTC	CSVEAWGHTGAQYF
TRBV28	TRBJ2-3	NA	few	TGTGCCAGCAGCCTGCCAGGGGCTGTAGATACGCAGTATTTT	CASSLPGAVDTQYF
TRBV5-1	TRBJ2-1	TRBD2	NA	TGCGCCAGCAGCTCACGACTAGCGCTAGAGACCCAGTTCTTC	CASSSRLALETQFF
TRBV6-1	TRBJ1-5	TRBD1	few	TGTGCCGGAGGGACAGGGGTTTTCAATCAGCCCCAGCATTTT	CAGGTGVFNQPQHF
TRBV12-3/TRBV12-4	TRBJ2-3	NA	NA	TGTGCCAGCAGCTTAGCGGCCGGGACAGATACGCAGTATTTT	CASSLAAGTDTQYF
TRBV20-1	TRBJ1-5	TRBD1	NA	TGCAGTGCTAGAGCCGCCTATCTTCAGGGGGCGGACTTGGCGCGGCAGCCCCAGCATTTT	CSARAAYLQGADLARQPQHF
TRBV30	TRBJ2-1	TRBD2	few	TGTGCCTGGAGTGTGGGACTAGCGGGAGAAACGCAGTTCTTC	CAWSVGLAGETQFF
TRBV6-5	TRBJ1-1	TRBD1	NA	TGTGCCAGCACCCCGACAGGGCGGACTGAAGCTTTCTTT	CASTPTGRTEAFF
TRBV7-3	TRBJ1-2	NA	NA	TGTGCCAGCGGCATACCAGGCAACTATGGCTACACCTTC	CASGIPGNYGYTF
TRBV2	TRBJ2-4	NA	NA	TGTGCCAGCAGTGAGTCAAGGGGAAGGATAAACATTCAGTACTTC	CASSESRGRINIQYF
TRBV11-2	TRBJ2-1	NA	NA	TGTGCCAGCAGCTTAGAGCTTGTAGCTAGCTCCTACAATGAGCAGTTCTTC	CASSLELVASSYNEQFF
TRBV29-1	TRBJ2-7	TRBD1	NA	TGCAGCGCCCCGGGACAGGGGGCGAACGAGCAGTACTTC	CSAPGQGANEQYF
TRBV12-3/TRBV12-4	TRBJ1-5	NA	NA	TGTGCCAGCAGGGAAAGATCCCCCCAGCCCCAGCATTTT	CASRERSPQPQHF
TRBV20-1	TRBJ1-5	NA	NA	TGCAGTGCAAGTTTGGGGGGTAGCAATCAGCCCCAGCATTTT	CSASLGGSNQPQHF
TRBV20-1	TRBJ1-1	NA	NA	TGCAGTGTCCCTAGGGGGATCGTAGCTTTCTTT	CSVPRGIVAFF
TRBV6-1	TRBJ2-5	TRBD1	NA	TGTGCCAGCGGCAGGGGGACCCAAGAGACCCAGTACTTC	CASGRGTQETQYF
TRBV4-3	TRBJ1-5	TRBD1	once	TGCGCCAGCAGCCAAGATTCCGCAACAGGGGGAGGCAATCAGCCCCAGCATTTT	CASSQDSATGGGNQPQHF
TRBV7-3	TRBJ2-6	NA	few	TGTGCCAGCAGCTTATCCGGCGGGATCCCCTCTGGGGCCAACGTCCTGACTTTC	CASSLSGGIPSGANVLTF
TRBV7-9	TRBJ2-4	NA	few	TGTGCCAGCAGCTTATACAACGTATGGGAGCAGTACTTC	CASSLYNVWEQYF
TRBV20-1	TRBJ2-6	NA	once	TGCAGTGCTAGAGGCGGGACTTTCACTTCTGGGGCCAACGTCCTGACTTTC	CSARGGTFTSGANVLTF
TRBV28	TRBJ2-3	NA	NA	TGTGCCAGCAGGCCGTACGGGAGAGGCGCAGATACGCAGTATTTT	CASRPYGRGADTQYF
TRBV29-1	TRBJ2-7	TRBD1	NA	TGCAGCGCCCGACAGGGTCAGTACGAGCAGTACTTC	CSARQGQYEQYF
TRBV12-3/TRBV12-4	TRBJ2-1	NA	NA	TGTGCCAGCAGTACCCATCGACGGTACAATGAGCAGTTCTTC	CASSTHRRYNEQFF
TRBV12-3/TRBV12-4	TRBJ2-1	NA	NA	TGTGCCAGCAGTTTAGACAGAGGACCTAAGGGGTCGCATGAGCAGTTCTTC	CASSLDRGPKGSHEQFF
TRBV15	TRBJ2-7	NA	NA	TGTGCCACCAGCAGAGCAAGGACGGATTCCTACGAGCAGTACTTC	CATSRARTDSYEQYF
TRBV7-3	TRBJ2-7	TRBD2	NA	TGTGCCAGCAGCTTACTAGCGGGCCTCTACAATGAGCAGTACTTC	CASSLLAGLYNEQYF